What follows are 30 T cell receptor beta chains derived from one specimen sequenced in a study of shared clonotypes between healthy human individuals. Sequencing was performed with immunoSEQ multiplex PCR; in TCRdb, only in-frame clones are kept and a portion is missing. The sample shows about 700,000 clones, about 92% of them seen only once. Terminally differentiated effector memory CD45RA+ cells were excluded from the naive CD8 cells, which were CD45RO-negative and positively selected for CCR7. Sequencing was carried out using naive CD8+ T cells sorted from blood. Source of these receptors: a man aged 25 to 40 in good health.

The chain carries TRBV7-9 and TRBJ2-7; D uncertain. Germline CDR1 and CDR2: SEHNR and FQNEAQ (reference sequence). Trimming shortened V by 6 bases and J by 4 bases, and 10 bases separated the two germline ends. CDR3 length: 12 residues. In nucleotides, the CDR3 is TGTGCCAGCAGGGCAATAAGATACGAGCAGTACTTC. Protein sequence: CASRAIRYEQYF. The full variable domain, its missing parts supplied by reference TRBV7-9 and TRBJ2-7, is DTGVSQNPRHKITKRGQNVTFRCDPISEHNRLYWYRQTLGQGPEFLTYFQNEAQLEKSRLLSDRFSAERPKGSFSTLEIQRTEQGDSAMYLCASRAIRYEQYFGPGTRLTVT.

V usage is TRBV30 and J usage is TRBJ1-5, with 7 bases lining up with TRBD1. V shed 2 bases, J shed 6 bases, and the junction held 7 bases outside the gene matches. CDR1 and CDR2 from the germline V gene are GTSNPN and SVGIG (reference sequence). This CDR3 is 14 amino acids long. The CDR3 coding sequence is TGTGCCTGGAGTACGGGGACAGCCGGTCAGCCCCAGCATTTT. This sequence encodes CAWSTGTAGQPQHF.

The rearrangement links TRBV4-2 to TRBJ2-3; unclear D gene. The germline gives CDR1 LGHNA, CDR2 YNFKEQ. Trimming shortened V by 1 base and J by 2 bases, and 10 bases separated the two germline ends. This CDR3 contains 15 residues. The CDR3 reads CASSQAIEPTDTQYF. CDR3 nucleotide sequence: TGTGCCAGCAGCCAAGCGATAGAACCCACAGATACGCAGTATTTT.

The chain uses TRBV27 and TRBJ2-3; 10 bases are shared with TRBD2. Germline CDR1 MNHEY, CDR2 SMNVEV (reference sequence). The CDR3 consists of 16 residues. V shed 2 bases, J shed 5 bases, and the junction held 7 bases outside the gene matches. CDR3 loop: CASSLVASGSLDTQYF. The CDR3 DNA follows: TGTGCCAGCAGTTTAGTGGCTAGCGGGAGTTTAGATACGCAGTATTTT.

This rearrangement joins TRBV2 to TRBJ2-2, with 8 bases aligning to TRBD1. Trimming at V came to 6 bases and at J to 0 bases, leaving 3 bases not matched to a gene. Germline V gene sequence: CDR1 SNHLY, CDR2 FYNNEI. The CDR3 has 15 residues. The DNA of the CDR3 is TGTGCCAGCAGGCAGGGGGCCGCGAACACCGGGGAGCTGTTTTTT. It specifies CASRQGAANTGELFF.

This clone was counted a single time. The CDR3: CASQPTENQPQHF. The CDR3 DNA sequence: TGTGCCAGTCAACCGACAGAGAATCAGCCCCAGCATTTT. This chain connects TRBV28 to TRBJ1-5; D is perhaps TRBD1 (5 bases). CDR1 is MDHEN and CDR2 is SYDVKM in the germline V gene. The length of the CDR3 is 13 residues. Trimming left V 9 bases short and J 4 bases short, with 13 bases between.

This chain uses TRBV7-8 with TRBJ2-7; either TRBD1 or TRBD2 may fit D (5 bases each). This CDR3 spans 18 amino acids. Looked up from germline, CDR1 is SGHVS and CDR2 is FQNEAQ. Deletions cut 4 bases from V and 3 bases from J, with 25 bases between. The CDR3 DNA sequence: TGTGCCAGCAGCTCAGGTGGACAACGGACTTCTCCCCTCTACGAGCAGTACTTC. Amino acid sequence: CASSSGGQRTSPLYEQYF.

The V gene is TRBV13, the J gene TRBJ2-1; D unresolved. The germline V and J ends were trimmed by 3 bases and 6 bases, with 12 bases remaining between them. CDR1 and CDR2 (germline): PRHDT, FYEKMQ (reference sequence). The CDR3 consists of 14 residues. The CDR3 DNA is TGTGCCAGCAGCTTTAAGGTAGCAGGCAATGAGCAGTTCTTC. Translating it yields CASSFKVAGNEQFF. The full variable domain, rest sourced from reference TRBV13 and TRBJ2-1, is AAGVIQSPRHLIKEKRETATLKCYPIPRHDTVYWYQQGPGQDPQFLISFYEKMQSDKGSIPDRFSAQQFSDYHSELNMSSLELGDSALYFCASSFKVAGNEQFFGPGTRLTVL.

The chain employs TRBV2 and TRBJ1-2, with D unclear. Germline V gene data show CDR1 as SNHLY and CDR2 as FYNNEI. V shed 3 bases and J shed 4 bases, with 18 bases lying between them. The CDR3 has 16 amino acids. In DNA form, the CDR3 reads TGTGCCAGCAGTGATAGGACGGCGCCTTCAGTCTATGGCTACACCTTC. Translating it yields CASSDRTAPSVYGYTF.

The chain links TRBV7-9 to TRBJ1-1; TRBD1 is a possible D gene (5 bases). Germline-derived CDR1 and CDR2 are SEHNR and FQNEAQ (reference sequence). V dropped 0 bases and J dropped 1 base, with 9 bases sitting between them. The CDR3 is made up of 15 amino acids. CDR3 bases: TGTGCCAGCAGCTTAGCAGGGGAGGGGAACACTGAAGCTTTCTTT. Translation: CASSLAGEGNTEAFF.

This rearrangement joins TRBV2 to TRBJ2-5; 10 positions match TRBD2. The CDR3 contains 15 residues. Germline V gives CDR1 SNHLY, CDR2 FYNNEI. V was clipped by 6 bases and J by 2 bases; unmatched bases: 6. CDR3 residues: CASRATSGSQETQYF. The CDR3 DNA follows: TGTGCCAGCAGGGCGACTAGCGGGTCACAAGAGACCCAGTACTTC.

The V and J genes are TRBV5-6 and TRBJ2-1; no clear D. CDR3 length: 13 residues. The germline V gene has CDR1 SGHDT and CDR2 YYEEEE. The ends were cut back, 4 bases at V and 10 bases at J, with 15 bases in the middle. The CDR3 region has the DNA TGTGCCAGCAGCCCCCCCACTCGGCGGGAGCAGTTCTTC. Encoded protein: CASSPPTRREQFF. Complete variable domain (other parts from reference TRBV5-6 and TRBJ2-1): DAGVTQSPTHLIKTRGQQVTLRCSPKSGHDTVSWYQQALGQGPQFIFQYYEEEERQRGNFPDRFSGHQFPNYSSELNVNALLLGDSALYLCASSPPTRREQFFGPGTRLTVL.

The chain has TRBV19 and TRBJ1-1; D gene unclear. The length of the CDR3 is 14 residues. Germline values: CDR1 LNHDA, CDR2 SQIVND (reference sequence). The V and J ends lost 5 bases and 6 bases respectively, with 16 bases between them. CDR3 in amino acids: CASSRTSAGPEAFF. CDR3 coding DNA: TGTGCCAGTAGTCGCACAAGCGCCGGGCCTGAAGCTTTCTTT. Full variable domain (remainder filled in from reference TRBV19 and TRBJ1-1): DGGITQSPKYLFRKEGQNVTLSCEQNLNHDAMYWYRQDPGQGLRLIYYSQIVNDFQKGDIAEGYSVSREKKESFPLTVTSAQKNPTAFYLCASSRTSAGPEAFFGQGTRLTVV.

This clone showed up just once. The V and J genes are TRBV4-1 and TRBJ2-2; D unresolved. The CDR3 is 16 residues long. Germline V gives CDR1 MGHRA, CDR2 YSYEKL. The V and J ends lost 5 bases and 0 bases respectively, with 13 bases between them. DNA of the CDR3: TGCGCCAGCAGCTCCCTCGGCGGAACGAACACCGGGGAGCTGTTTTTT. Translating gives CASSSLGGTNTGELFF.

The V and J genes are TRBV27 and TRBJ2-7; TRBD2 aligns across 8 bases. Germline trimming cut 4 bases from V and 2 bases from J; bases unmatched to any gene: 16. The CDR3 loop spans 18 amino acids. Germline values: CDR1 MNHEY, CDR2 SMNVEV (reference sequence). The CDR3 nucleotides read TGTGCCAGCAGTTCATCCTCCTTTGGCGGGAGGACCGCCTACGAGCAGTACTTC. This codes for CASSSSSFGGRTAYEQYF.

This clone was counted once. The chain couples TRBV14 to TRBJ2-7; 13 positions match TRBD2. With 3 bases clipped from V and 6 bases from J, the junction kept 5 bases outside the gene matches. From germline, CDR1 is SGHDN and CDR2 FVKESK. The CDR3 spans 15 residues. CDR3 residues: CASSQSGLAGAEQYF. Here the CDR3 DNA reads TGTGCCAGCAGCCAGAGTGGACTAGCGGGAGCCGAGCAGTACTTC.

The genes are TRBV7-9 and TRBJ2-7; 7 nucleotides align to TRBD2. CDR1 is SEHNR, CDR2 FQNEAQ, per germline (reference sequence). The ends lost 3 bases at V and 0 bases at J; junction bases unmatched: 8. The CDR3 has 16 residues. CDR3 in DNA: TGTGCCAGCAGCTTCTCTAGCGGCTTAAGCTCCTACGAGCAGTACTTC. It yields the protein CASSFSSGLSSYEQYF.

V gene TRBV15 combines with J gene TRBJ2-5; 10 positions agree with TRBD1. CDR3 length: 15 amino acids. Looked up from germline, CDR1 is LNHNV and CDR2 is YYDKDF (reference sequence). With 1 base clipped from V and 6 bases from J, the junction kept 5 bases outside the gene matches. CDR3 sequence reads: CATSRADRGTKTQYF. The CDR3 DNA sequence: TGTGCCACCAGCAGAGCGGACAGGGGGACGAAGACCCAGTACTTC.

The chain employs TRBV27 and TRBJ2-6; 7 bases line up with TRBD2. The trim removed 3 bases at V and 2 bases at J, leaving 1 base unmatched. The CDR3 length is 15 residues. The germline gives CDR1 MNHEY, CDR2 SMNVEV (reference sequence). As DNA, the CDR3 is TGTGCCAGCAGTTTTCGGGGGGCTGGGGCCAACGTCCTGACTTTC. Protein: CASSFRGAGANVLTF. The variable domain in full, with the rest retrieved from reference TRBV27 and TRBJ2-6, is EAQVTQNPRYLITVTGKKLTVTCSQNMNHEYMSWYRQDPGLGLRQIYYSMNVEVTDKGDVPEGYKVSRKEKRNFPLILESPSPNQTSLYFCASSFRGAGANVLTFGAGSRLTVL.

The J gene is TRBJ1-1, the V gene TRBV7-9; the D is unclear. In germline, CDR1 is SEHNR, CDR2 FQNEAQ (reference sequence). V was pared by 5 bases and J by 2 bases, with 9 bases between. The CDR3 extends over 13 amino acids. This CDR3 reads CASSPKTNTEAFF. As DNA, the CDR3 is TGTGCCAGCAGCCCTAAAACTAACACTGAAGCTTTCTTT.

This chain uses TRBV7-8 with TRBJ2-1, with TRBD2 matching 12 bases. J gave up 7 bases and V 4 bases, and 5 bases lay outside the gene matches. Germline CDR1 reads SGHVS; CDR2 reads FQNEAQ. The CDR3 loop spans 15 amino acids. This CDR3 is CASSSRLAGENEQFF. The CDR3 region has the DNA TGTGCCAGCAGCTCAAGACTAGCGGGAGAGAATGAGCAGTTCTTC. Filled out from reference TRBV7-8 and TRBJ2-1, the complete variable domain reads GAGVSQSPRYKVAKRGQDVALRCDPISGHVSLFWYQQALGQGPEFLTYFQNEAQLDKSGLPSDRFFAERPEGSVSTLKIQRTQQEDSAVYLCASSSRLAGENEQFFGPGTRLTVL.

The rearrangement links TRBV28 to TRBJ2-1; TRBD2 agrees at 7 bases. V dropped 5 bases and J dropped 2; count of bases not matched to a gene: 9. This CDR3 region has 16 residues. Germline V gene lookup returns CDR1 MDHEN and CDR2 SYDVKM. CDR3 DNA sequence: TGTGCCAGCAGTCCCCCCGGCGGGAGCGCCTACAATGAGCAGTTCTTC. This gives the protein CASSPPGGSAYNEQFF.

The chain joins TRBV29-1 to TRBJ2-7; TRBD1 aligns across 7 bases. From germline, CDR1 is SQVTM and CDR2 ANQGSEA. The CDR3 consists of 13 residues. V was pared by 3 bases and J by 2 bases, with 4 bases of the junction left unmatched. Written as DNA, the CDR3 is TGCAGCGTTGACGAAGGGACAGCCTACGAGCAGTACTTC. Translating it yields CSVDEGTAYEQYF.

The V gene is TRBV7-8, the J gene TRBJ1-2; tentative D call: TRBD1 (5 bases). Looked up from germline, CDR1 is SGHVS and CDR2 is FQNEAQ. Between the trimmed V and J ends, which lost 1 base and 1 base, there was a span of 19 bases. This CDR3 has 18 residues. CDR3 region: CASSLEGLGATINYGYTF. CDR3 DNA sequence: TGTGCCAGCAGCTTAGAGGGGCTAGGAGCTACGATTAACTATGGCTACACCTTC.

The CDR3 sequence: CASRPGTDWGSYNEQFF. CDR3 nucleotides: TGTGCCAGCAGGCCCGGGACAGACTGGGGCTCCTACAATGAGCAGTTCTTC. The genes are TRBV27 and TRBJ2-1; 7 bases agree with TRBD1. Germline assignment: CDR1 MNHEY and CDR2 SMNVEV (reference sequence). Trimming removed 6 bases from V and 0 bases from J; junction bases left unmatched: 11. The CDR3 covers 17 residues.

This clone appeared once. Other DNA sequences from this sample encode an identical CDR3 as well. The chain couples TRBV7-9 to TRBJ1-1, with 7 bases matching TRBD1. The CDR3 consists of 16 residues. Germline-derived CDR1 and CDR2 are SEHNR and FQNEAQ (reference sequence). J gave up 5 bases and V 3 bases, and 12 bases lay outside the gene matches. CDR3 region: CASSFLSGQALTEAFF. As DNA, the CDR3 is TGTGCCAGCAGCTTCCTATCCGGACAGGCGTTAACTGAAGCTTTCTTT.

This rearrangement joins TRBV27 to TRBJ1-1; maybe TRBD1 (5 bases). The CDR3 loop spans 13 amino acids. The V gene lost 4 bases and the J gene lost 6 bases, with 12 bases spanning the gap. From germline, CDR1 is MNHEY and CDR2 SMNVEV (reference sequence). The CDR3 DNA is TGTGCCAGCAGTTACGGGGAGGGGTCTGAAGCTTTCTTT. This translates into CASSYGEGSEAFF.

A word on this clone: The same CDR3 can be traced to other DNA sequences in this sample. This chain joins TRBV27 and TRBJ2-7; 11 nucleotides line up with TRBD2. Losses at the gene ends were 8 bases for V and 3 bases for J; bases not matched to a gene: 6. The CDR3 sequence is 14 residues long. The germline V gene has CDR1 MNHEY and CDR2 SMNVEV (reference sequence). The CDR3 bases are TGTGCCAGCTCGGCCGGGACTAGCGGCTACGAGCAGTACTTC. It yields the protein CASSAGTSGYEQYF.

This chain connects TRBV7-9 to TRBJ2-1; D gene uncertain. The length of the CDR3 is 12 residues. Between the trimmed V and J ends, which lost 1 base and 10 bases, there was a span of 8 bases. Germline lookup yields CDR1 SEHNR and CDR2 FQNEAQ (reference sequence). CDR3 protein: CASSLEPREQFF. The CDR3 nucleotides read TGTGCCAGCAGCTTAGAACCGAGGGAGCAGTTCTTC. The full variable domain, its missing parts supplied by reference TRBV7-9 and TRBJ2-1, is DTGVSQNPRHKITKRGQNVTFRCDPISEHNRLYWYRQTLGQGPEFLTYFQNEAQLEKSRLLSDRFSAERPKGSFSTLEIQRTEQGDSAMYLCASSLEPREQFFGPGTRLTVL.

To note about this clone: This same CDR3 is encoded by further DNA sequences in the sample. This chain's CDR3 is CSVDGSSYNEQFF. CDR3 bases: TGCAGCGTCGACGGAAGCTCCTACAATGAGCAGTTCTTC. This chain joins TRBV29-1 and TRBJ2-1; no firm D call. V was cut by 6 bases and J by 0 bases, with 9 bases left in between. The CDR3 loop spans 13 amino acids. Germline V gene lookup returns CDR1 SQVTM and CDR2 ANQGSEA.